Each of the 20 T cell receptor beta chains below was sequenced from the same sample in a study of CXCR4 blockade with PD-1 therapy in pancreatic cancer. Only in-frame clones appear in the TCRdb table, and some are missing; sequencing was by immunoSEQ multiplex PCR. The data hold roughly 15,000 clones, with over 60% observed a single time. Sequences were obtained from tumor tissue. These receptors were obtained from a human donor with pancreatic ductal adenocarcinoma.

The V and J genes are TRBV12-5 and TRBJ1-1; D is unresolved. V was pared by 7 bases and J by 5 bases, with 17 bases between. This CDR3 has 14 amino acids. The germline V gene has CDR1 LGHNT and CDR2 FRNRAP. DNA of the CDR3: TGTGCTAGTGCCTTATCTCAGTGGGGAACTGAAGCTTTCTTT. It codes for CASALSQWGTEAFF.

The rearrangement links TRBV18 to TRBJ1-2; D not resolved. The CDR3 length is 16 residues. V was cut by 3 bases and J by 2 bases, with 16 bases left in between. From germline, CDR1 is KGHSH and CDR2 LQKENI. The DNA of the CDR3 is TGTGCCAGCTCACCCCTGGAGTCCCCGGTAAACTATGGCTACACCTTC. It translates to CASSPLESPVNYGYTF.

This chain links TRBV18 with TRBJ1-4; tentative D call: TRBD1 (5 bases). V shed 1 base and J shed 3 bases, with 9 bases lying between them. The CDR3 has 15 amino acids. The V gene's germline CDR1 is KGHSH and CDR2 LQKENI. The CDR3 reads CASSPRQGANEKLFF. DNA for the CDR3: TGTGCCAGCTCACCACGTCAGGGAGCTAATGAAAAACTGTTTTTT.

This clone has a single count. The V call is TRBV10-1, the J call TRBJ2-2; a possible D gene is TRBD2 (6 bases). V was trimmed by 6 bases and J by 1 base, leaving 18 bases between them. CDR1 and CDR2 from the germline V gene are WNHNN and SYGVQD (reference sequence). This CDR3 region has 17 residues. CDR3: CASRTSPTRQNTGELFF. CDR3 in DNA: TGCGCCAGCAGAACCTCCCCGACTAGACAGAACACCGGGGAGCTGTTTTTT.

This clone came up once. V is TRBV19 and J is TRBJ1-5; D perhaps matches TRBD1 (6 bases). Trimming shortened V by 1 base and J by 3 bases, and 13 bases separated the two germline ends. Germline assignment: CDR1 LNHDA and CDR2 SQIVND (reference sequence). This CDR3 spans 16 amino acids. The CDR3 loop is CASSIALRGYNQPQHF. The CDR3 DNA reads as TGTGCCAGTAGTATAGCCCTCAGGGGCTACAATCAGCCCCAGCATTTT.

CDR3 bases: TGTGCCAGCAGTCTTACAGGGAGTAATGAAAAACTGTTTTTT. Amino acid sequence: CASSLTGSNEKLFF. The rearrangement links TRBV28 to TRBJ1-4; D possibly corresponds to TRBD1 (6 bases). Germline loops: CDR1 MDHEN, CDR2 SYDVKM. CDR3 length: 14 residues. The V gene lost 5 bases and the J gene lost 4 bases, with 11 bases spanning the gap.

This clone has only a few counts. The V gene is TRBV11-3, the J gene TRBJ1-3, with D unresolved. This CDR3 has 14 residues. Trimming left V 5 bases short and J 1 base short, with 9 bases between. Looked up from germline, CDR1 is SGHNT and CDR2 is YENEEA. For the CDR3, the DNA is TGTGCCAGCAGCCCGGGATCGTCTGGAAACACCATATATTTT. Translating it yields CASSPGSSGNTIYF.

This chain joins TRBV11-3 and TRBJ2-6; 7 nucleotides match TRBD1. The germline V gene encodes CDR1 SGHNT and CDR2 YENEEA. CDR3 length: 15 residues. V was clipped by 5 bases and J by 2 bases; unmatched bases: 3. CDR3 sequence reads: CASSPTGAGANVLTF. CDR3 nucleotide sequence: TGTGCCAGCAGCCCAACAGGGGCTGGGGCCAACGTCCTGACTTTC.

The chain combines TRBV28 with TRBJ2-2; D gene uncertain. The CDR3 is 12 residues long. Germline CDR1 reads MDHEN; CDR2 reads SYDVKM. V shed 2 bases and J shed 6 bases, with 4 bases lying between them. CDR3 bases: TGTGCCAGCAGTTTAGTGGCCGGGGAGCTGTTTTTT. Translated, it gives CASSLVAGELFF.

The chain employs TRBV4-1 and TRBJ1-2; TRBD1 matches 7 bases. This CDR3 is built from 17 residues. Trimming removed 1 base from V and 4 bases from J; junction bases left unmatched: 12. Germline loops: CDR1 MGHRA, CDR2 YSYEKL. The CDR3 loop reads CASSQVIGQAPSYGYTF. The CDR3 nucleotides read TGCGCCAGCAGCCAAGTAATCGGACAGGCTCCATCCTATGGCTACACCTTC.

This clone was seen only once. The chain couples TRBV19 to TRBJ2-6; unclear D gene. The CDR3 runs 16 residues. V lost 3 bases, J lost 3 bases, and 12 bases lay in between. The germline V gene encodes CDR1 LNHDA and CDR2 SQIVND (reference sequence). The CDR3 protein is CASSIRRVFGANVLTF. The CDR3 DNA sequence: TGTGCCAGTAGTATTCGAAGGGTCTTTGGGGCCAACGTCCTGACTTTC.

The V call is TRBV6-8, the J call TRBJ2-6, with D possibly being TRBD1 or TRBD2 (5 bases each). CDR3 length equals 18 residues. Between the trimmed V and J ends, which lost 4 bases and 0 bases, there was a span of 16 bases. Germline V gene sequence: CDR1 MNHGY, CDR2 SAAAGT. The CDR3 protein is CASSWDGGKGSGANVLTF. The CDR3 region has the DNA TGTGCCAGCAGTTGGGACGGAGGAAAGGGCTCTGGGGCCAACGTCCTGACTTTC.

The chain couples TRBV14 to TRBJ2-6; D may be TRBD1 or TRBD2 (5 bases each). CDR1 SGHDN and CDR2 FVKESK come from the germline V gene. With 4 bases removed from V and 4 bases from J, the gap between germline ends came to 17 bases. The CDR3 length is 17 residues. CDR3 in DNA: TGTGCCAGCAGCCCCCCCGTGGGGGATTACGGGGCCAACGTCCTGACTTTC. It codes for CASSPPVGDYGANVLTF. The entire variable domain, with the rest obtained from reference TRBV14 and TRBJ2-6, is as follows: EAGVTQFPSHSVIEKGQTVTLRCDPISGHDNLYWYRRVMGKEIKFLLHFVKESKQDESGMPNNRFLAERTGGTYSTLKVQPAELEDSGVYFCASSPPVGDYGANVLTFGAGSRLTVL.

The chain recombines TRBV15 with TRBJ1-4; D is unclear. The CDR3 has 15 residues. Trimming took off 0 bases at V and 3 bases at J, with 8 bases between the two ends. Germline-derived CDR1 and CDR2 are LNHNV and YYDKDF (reference sequence). CDR3 in amino acids: CATSREGSANEKLFF. The CDR3 DNA is TGTGCCACCAGCAGAGAGGGAAGTGCTAATGAAAAACTGTTTTTT.

The DNA for the CDR3 is TGTGCCAGTAGTCACAGTCGGGGGAACTATGGCTACACCTTC. As protein: CASSHSRGNYGYTF. The chain links TRBV19 to TRBJ1-2; TRBD1 is a possible D gene (5 bases). Germline V gene lookup returns CDR1 LNHDA and CDR2 SQIVND (reference sequence). The V and J ends lost 5 bases and 2 bases respectively, with 12 bases between them. The CDR3 is 14 amino acids.

In this sample, this clone turned up once. This CDR3 reads CASTGGATGNTIYF. CDR3 DNA: TGTGCCAGTACCGGTGGGGCCACGGGAAACACCATATATTTT. The J gene is TRBJ1-3, the V gene TRBV19, with D tentatively TRBD1 (5 bases). The CDR3 totals 14 residues. Per germline, CDR1 LNHDA and CDR2 SQIVND (reference sequence). V gave up 7 bases and J gave up 4 bases, with 14 bases separating them.

This clone was seen just once. The chain recombines TRBV23-1 with TRBJ2-3; D is uncertain. TRBV23-1 is identified as an open reading frame with a role that is uncertain. The CDR3 is 13 amino acids. Trimming removed 11 bases from V and 6 bases from J, with 18 bases in between. Here the CDR3 DNA reads TGCGCCTTCAAGGGCCCCTCAGGTGATACGCAGTATTTT. Residues: CAFKGPSGDTQYF.

V gene TRBV7-6 combines with J gene TRBJ2-3; 9 nucleotides line up with TRBD2. The CDR3 runs to 14 residues. Germline CDR1 is SGHVS and CDR2 is FNYEAQ. V was pared by 3 bases and J by 5 bases, with 3 bases of the junction left unmatched. CDR3 protein: CASSLGLAVDTQYF. The DNA for the CDR3 is TGTGCCAGCAGCTTGGGACTAGCAGTAGATACGCAGTATTTT.

This clone was detected once. V usage is TRBV19 and J usage is TRBJ1-5; D might be TRBD1 (6 bases). Trimming removed 6 bases at V and 1 base at J, with 19 bases between. The CDR3 contains 17 residues. Germline-derived CDR1 and CDR2 are LNHDA and SQIVND (reference sequence). In nucleotides, the CDR3 is TGTGCCAGTAGCAAAGGGGGAGGGAGTCCAAGCAATCAGCCCCAGCATTTT. It codes for CASSKGGGSPSNQPQHF.

The chain links TRBV5-1 to TRBJ1-1; possibly TRBD1 for D (6 bases). The V end lost 4 bases, the J end lost 6 bases, and 16 bases lay between the germline ends. Per germline, CDR1 SGHRS and CDR2 YFSETQ. The CDR3 contains 14 residues. The DNA for the CDR3 is TGCGCCAGCAGCCCGGTCGGGGGCGTACCTGAAGCTTTCTTT. Translating it yields CASSPVGGVPEAFF.